Sequencing of this T cell receptor (beta chain) was carried out in a study of cytomegalovirus exposure and HLA in healthy donors. In the PCR, 60 Vbeta and 13 Jbeta primers were used. Here immunoSEQ multiplex PCR was the method, and the copy in TCRdb shows in-frame clones only, minus some. The data contain about 120,000 clones, nearly 80% of them singletons. V lost 6 bases and J 6 bases, leaving 18 bases between the germline ends. Germline CDR1 reads MNHNY; CDR2 reads SVGAGI (reference sequence). This CDR3 is 14 amino acids long. The V call is TRBV6-6, the J call TRBJ2-7; D perhaps matches TRBD2 (6 bases). The sequencing input was PBMCs. The clonotype was recovered from a woman aged 25 to 39 in good health and CMV-seropositive. The CDR3 loop reads CASRGDSKDREQYF. CDR3 bases: TGTGCCAGCAGGGGGGACTCCAAGGATCGCGAGCAGTACTTC.